A single sample is the source of the 10 T cell receptor beta chains below, sequenced in a study of CD8+CD57+ T cells in acquired aplastic anemia. All patients picked for sequencing had shown, by flow cytometry, an expansion of CD8+CD57+ cells. Genomic DNA was employed as the template in profiling TCR beta VDJ and CDR3. TCRdb recomputed calls from the reads with MiXCR, one row per CDR3 protein. The profile shows under 350,000 distinct CDR3 sequences, 45% to 65% of them singletons. The sequenced sample was sorted CD4+, CD8+, or CD8+CD57+ T cells (not recorded which) from PBMCs. The receptors originated from a human donor with aplastic anemia.

A note on this clonotype: At one boundary the junction diverges from the germline segment, which might be a read error. The J gene is TRBJ2-7, the V gene TRBV5-1; D perhaps matches TRBD1 (6 bases). The CDR3 sequence is 12 residues long. The germline gives CDR1 SGHRS, CDR2 YFSETQ. This CDR3 reads CASSLTGIERYF. CDR3 in DNA: TGCGCCAGCAGCTTGACAGGGATCGAGCGGTACTTC.

Concerning this clonotype: Since a much larger clone is just one base distant, this may be a read error. V and J are TRBV3-1 and TRBJ1-1; D call uncertain. In germline, CDR1 is LGHDT, CDR2 YNNKEL (reference sequence). The germline V and J ends were trimmed by 3 bases and 0 bases, with 8 bases remaining between them. The CDR3 totals 14 residues. The CDR3 here is CASSHAKVNTEAFF. The CDR3 DNA reads TGTGCCAGCAGCCACGCTAAAGTGAACACTGAAGCTTTCTTT.

V is TRBV7-8 and J is TRBJ2-5, with TRBD2 matching 9 bases. V lost 7 bases and J lost 2; bases outside the gene matches: 8. Looked up from germline, CDR1 is SGHVS and CDR2 is FQNEAQ. The CDR3 consists of 15 residues. In DNA, the CDR3 is TGTGCCAGCACCCTCCCCAGCGGGGGGCAAGAGACCCAGTACTTC. It is translated as CASTLPSGGQETQYF.

The chain carries TRBV10-3 and TRBJ1-2; 8 bases fit TRBD1. CDR3 size: 14 residues. Germline V lookup: CDR1 ENHRY, CDR2 SYGVKD. The trim removed 7 bases at V and 3 bases at J, leaving 7 bases unmatched. CDR3 nucleotides: TGTGCCATCACTGCTGGACAGGGAGACTATGGCTACACCTTC. It specifies CAITAGQGDYGYTF.

V usage is TRBV12-3 or TRBV12-4 and J usage is TRBJ2-1; 9 positions agree with TRBD1. The V segment lost 5 bases and the J segment 5 bases; nucleotides outside the gene matches: 7. The CDR3 extends over 15 amino acids. The CDR3 DNA reads as TGTGCCAGCAGTACCCGGACAGGGGTTAACAATGAGCAGTTCTTC. This sequence encodes CASSTRTGVNNEQFF.

This clonotype was recorded only once. The rearrangement uses TRBV24-1 and TRBJ1-2, with D unclear. CDR1 KGHDR and CDR2 SFDVKD come from the germline V gene. This CDR3 spans 14 amino acids. V lost 9 bases and J lost 4, with 17 bases in between. Here the CDR3 reads CATSFATVSYGYTF. CDR3 DNA sequence: TGTGCCACCTCTTTTGCGACGGTTAGCTATGGCTACACCTTC.

This clonotype came up a few times. The chain carries TRBV18 and TRBJ1-4; no definite D call. V shed 3 bases and J shed 8 bases, with 16 bases lying between them. CDR3 length: 15 residues. Germline CDR1 and CDR2: KGHSH and LQKENI. The CDR3 region is CASSPGRAGSEKLFF. CDR3 in DNA: TGTGCCAGCTCACCCGGACGGGCCGGCAGCGAAAAACTGTTTTTT.

This clonotype was recorded at least ten times. The chain carries TRBV5-6 and TRBJ2-2; 8 positions match TRBD1. Germline V CDR1 and CDR2: SGHDT, YYEEEE. The ends lost 4 bases at V and 5 bases at J; junction bases unmatched: 13. The CDR3 sequence is 17 residues long. This CDR3 reads CASSPRLGQGDTGELFF. The CDR3 DNA follows: TGTGCCAGCAGCCCGCGCCTTGGACAGGGAGATACCGGGGAGCTGTTTTTT.

On this clonotype itself: The conserved phenylalanine or tryptophan is not found at the CDR3 terminus, so this likely reflects a read error. It is unclear where the CDR3 begins or ends on the DNA, so no DNA is shown, and the CDR3 is as TCRdb lists it. This chain uses TRBV6-1 with TRBJ1-1. The CDR3 is 10 amino acids in total, end residues counted. Germline CDR1 MNHNS, CDR2 SASEGT. CDR3 protein: CASSAEAPRT.

This chain connects TRBV10-3 to TRBJ2-3, with 10 bases fitting TRBD2. Germline V CDR1 and CDR2: ENHRY, SYGVKD. This CDR3 spans 13 amino acids. Trimming cost V 9 bases and J 1 base; bases outside gene matches: 1. The CDR3 loop is CAIAGGGTDTQYF. CDR3 DNA sequence: TGTGCCATAGCGGGAGGGGGCACAGATACGCAGTATTTT.